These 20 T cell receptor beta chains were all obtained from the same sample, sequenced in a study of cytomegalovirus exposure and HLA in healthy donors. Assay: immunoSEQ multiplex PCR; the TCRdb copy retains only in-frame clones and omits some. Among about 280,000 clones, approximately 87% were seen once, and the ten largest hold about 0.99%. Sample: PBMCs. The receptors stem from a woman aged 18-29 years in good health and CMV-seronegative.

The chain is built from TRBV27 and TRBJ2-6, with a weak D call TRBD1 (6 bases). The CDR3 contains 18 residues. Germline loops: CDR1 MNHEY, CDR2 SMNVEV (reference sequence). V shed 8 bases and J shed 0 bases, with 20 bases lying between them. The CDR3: CASLKTGLGSSGANVLTF. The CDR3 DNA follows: TGTGCCAGCCTTAAAACAGGGCTGGGAAGCTCTGGGGCCAACGTCCTGACTTTC.

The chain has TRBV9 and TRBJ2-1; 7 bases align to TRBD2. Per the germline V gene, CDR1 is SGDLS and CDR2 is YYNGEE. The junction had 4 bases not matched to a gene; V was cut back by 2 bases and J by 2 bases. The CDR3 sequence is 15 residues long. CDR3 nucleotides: TGTGCCAGCAGCGTTGGCGGGAGTACCTACAATGAGCAGTTCTTC. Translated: CASSVGGSTYNEQFF.

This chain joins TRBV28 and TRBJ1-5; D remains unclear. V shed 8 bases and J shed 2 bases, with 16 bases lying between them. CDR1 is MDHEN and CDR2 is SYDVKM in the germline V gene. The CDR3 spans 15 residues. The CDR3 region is CASGTVPAGNQPQHF. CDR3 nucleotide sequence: TGTGCCAGCGGCACAGTCCCTGCTGGCAATCAGCCCCAGCATTTT.

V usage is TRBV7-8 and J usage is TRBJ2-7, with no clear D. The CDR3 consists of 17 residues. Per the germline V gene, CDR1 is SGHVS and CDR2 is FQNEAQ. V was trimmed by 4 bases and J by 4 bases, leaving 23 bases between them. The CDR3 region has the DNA TGTGCCAGCAGCTCAGCACGGCTAGATTATAGGCTATACGAGCAGTACTTC. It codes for CASSSARLDYRLYEQYF.

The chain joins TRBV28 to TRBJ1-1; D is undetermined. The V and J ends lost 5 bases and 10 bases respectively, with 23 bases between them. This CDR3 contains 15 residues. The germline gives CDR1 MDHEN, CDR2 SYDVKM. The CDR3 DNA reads TGTGCCAGCAGTGGGGATCGTATGGGCGCGGAGGGAGCTTTCTTT. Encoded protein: CASSGDRMGAEGAFF. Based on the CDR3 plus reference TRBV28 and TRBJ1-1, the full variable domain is DVKVTQSSRYLVKRTGEKVFLECVQDMDHENMFWYRQDPGLGLRLIYFSYDVKMKEKGDIPEGYSVSREKKERFSLILESASTNQTSMYLCASSGDRMGAEGAFFGQGTRLTVV.

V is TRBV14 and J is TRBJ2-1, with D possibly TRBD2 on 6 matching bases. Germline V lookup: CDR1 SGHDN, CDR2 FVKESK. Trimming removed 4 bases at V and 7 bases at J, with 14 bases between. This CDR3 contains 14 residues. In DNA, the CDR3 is TGTGCCAGCAGCCTCTACGGGAGTCTTAATGAGCAGTTCTTC. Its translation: CASSLYGSLNEQFF. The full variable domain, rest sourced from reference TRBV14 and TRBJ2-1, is EAGVTQFPSHSVIEKGQTVTLRCDPISGHDNLYWYRRVMGKEIKFLLHFVKESKQDESGMPNNRFLAERTGGTYSTLKVQPAELEDSGVYFCASSLYGSLNEQFFGPGTRLTVL.

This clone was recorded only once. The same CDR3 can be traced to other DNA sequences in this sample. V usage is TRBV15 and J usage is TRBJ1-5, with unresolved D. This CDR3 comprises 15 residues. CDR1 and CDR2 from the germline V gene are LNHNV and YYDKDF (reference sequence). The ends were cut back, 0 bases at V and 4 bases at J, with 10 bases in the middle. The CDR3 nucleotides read TGTGCCACCAGCAGAGATCGTGGCCGTAATCAGCCCCAGCATTTT. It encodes CATSRDRGRNQPQHF. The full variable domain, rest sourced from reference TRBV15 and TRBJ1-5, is DAMVIQNPRYQVTQFGKPVTLSCSQTLNHNVMYWYQQKSSQAPKLLFHYYDKDFNNEADTPDNFQSRRPNTSFCFLDIRSPGLGDTAMYLCATSRDRGRNQPQHFGDGTRLSIL.

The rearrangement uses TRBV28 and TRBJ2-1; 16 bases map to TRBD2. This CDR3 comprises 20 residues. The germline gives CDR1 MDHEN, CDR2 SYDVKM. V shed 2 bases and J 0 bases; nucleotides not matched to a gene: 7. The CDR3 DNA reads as TGTGCCAGCAGTTTAGTGGGACTAGCGGGAGGGCCTAGCTCCTACAATGAGCAGTTCTTC. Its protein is CASSLVGLAGGPSSYNEQFF.

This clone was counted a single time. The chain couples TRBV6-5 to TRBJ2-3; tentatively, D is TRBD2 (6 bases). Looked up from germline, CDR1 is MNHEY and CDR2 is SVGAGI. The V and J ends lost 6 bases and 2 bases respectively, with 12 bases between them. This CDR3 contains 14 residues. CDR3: CASSSGEATDTQYF. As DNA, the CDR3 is TGTGCCAGCAGCTCGGGGGAGGCCACAGATACGCAGTATTTT.

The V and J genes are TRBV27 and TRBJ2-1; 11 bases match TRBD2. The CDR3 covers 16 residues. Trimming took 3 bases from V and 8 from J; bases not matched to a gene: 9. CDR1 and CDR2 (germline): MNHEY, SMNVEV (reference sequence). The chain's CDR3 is CASSFPTSGGRDEQFF. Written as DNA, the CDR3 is TGTGCCAGCAGTTTTCCCACTAGCGGGGGCCGGGATGAGCAGTTCTTC.

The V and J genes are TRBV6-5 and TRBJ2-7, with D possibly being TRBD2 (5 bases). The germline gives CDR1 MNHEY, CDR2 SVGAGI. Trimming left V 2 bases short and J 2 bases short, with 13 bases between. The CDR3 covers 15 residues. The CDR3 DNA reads TGTGCCAGCAGTTACAGTGGCGGGTCCGCCTACGAGCAGTACTTC. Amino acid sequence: CASSYSGGSAYEQYF.

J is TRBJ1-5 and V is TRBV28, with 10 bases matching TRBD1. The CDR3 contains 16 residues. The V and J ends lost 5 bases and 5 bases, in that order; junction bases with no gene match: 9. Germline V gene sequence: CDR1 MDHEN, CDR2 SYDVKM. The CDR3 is CASSPSGTGVDQPQHF. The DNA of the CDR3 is TGTGCCAGCAGTCCCTCCGGGACAGGGGTAGATCAGCCCCAGCATTTT.

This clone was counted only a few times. This CDR3 is CASSIRYEAFF. CDR3 coding DNA: TGTGCCAGTAGTATTAGATATGAAGCTTTCTTT. The V gene is TRBV19, the J gene TRBJ1-1; D gene unclear. The germline gives CDR1 LNHDA, CDR2 SQIVND (reference sequence). V dropped 3 bases and J dropped 7 bases, with 6 bases sitting between them. The CDR3 contains 11 residues.

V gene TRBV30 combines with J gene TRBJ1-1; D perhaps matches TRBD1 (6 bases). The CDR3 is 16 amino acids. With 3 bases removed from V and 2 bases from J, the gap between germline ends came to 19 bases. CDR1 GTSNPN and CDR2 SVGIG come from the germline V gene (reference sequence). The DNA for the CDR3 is TGTGCCTGGAGGCCCCGGACGGGACACCTAAACACTGAAGCTTTCTTT. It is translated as CAWRPRTGHLNTEAFF. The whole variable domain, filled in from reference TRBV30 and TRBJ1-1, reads SQTIHQWPATLVQPVGSPLSLECTVEGTSNPNLYWYRQAAGRGLQLLFYSVGIGQISSEVPQNLSASRPQDRQFILSSKKLLLSDSGFYLCAWRPRTGHLNTEAFFGQGTRLTVV.

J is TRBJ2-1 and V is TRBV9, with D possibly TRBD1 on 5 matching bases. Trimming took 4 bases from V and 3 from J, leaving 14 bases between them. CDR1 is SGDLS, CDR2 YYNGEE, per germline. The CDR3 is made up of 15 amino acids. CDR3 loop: CASSPTWGYYNEQFF. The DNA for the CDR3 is TGTGCCAGCAGCCCTACTTGGGGCTACTACAATGAGCAGTTCTTC.

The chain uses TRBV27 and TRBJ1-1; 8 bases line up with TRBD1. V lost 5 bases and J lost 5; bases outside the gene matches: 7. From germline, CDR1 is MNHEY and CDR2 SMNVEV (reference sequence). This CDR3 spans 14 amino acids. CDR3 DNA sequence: TGTGCCAGCAGTGGACAGGGAACGGCGACTGAAGCTTTCTTT. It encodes CASSGQGTATEAFF.

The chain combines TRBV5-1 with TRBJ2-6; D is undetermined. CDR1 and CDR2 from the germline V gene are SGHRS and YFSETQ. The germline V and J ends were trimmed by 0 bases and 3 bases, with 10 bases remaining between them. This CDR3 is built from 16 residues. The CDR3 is CASSLAFGVGANVLTF. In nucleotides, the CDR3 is TGCGCCAGCAGCTTGGCTTTCGGTGTTGGGGCCAACGTCCTGACTTTC.

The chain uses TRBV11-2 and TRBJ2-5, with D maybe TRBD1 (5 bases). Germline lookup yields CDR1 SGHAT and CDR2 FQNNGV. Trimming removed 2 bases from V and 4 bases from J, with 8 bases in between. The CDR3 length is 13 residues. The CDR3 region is CASSLWQGETQYF. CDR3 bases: TGTGCCAGCAGCTTATGGCAGGGAGAGACCCAGTACTTC.

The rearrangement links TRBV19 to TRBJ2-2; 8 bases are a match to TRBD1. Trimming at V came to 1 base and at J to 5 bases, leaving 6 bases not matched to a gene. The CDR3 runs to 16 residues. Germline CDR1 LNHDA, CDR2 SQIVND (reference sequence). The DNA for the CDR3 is TGTGCCAGTAGTATAGTTCTCAGGGGGCGGACCGGGGAGCTGTTTTTT. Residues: CASSIVLRGRTGELFF.

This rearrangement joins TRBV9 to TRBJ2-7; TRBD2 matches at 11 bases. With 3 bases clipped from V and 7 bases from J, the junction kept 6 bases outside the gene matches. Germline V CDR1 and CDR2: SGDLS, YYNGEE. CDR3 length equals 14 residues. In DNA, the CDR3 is TGTGCCAGCAGCGCGACTAGCGGGAATAGGGAGCAGTACTTC. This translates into CASSATSGNREQYF.